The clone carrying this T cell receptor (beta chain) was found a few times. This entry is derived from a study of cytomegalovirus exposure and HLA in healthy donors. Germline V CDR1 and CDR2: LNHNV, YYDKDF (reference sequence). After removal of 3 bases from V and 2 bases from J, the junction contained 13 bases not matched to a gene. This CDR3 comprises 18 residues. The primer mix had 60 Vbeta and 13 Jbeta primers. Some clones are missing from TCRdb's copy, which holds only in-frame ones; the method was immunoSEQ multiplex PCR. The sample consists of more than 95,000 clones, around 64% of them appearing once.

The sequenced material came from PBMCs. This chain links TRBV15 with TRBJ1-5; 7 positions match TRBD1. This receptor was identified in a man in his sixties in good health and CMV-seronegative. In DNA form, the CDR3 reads TGTGCCACCAGCAGCTTAGCCGCTGCGGACAGGCGCAATCAGCCCCAGCATTTT. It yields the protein CATSSLAAADRRNQPQHF.